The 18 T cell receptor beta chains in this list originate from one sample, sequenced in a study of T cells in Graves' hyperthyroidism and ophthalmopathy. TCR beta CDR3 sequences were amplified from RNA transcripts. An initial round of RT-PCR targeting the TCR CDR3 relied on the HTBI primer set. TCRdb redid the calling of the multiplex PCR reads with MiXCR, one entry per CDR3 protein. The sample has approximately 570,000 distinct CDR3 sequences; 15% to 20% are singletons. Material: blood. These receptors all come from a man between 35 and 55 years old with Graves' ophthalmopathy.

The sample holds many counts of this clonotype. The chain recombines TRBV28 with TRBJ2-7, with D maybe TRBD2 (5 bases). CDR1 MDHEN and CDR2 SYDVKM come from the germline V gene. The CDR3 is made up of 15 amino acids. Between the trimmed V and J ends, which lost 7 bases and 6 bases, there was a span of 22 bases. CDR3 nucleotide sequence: TGTGCCAGCATCGAGGCAGGACGTGGGAGTGGCGAGCAGTACTTC. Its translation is CASIEAGRGSGEQYF.

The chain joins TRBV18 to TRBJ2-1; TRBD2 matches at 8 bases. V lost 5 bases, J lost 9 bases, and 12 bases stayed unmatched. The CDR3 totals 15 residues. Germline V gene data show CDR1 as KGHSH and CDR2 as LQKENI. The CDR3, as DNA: TGTGCCAGCTCATCTTTAGCGGGGCTGGAGGGTGAGCAGTTCTTC. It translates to CASSSLAGLEGEQFF.

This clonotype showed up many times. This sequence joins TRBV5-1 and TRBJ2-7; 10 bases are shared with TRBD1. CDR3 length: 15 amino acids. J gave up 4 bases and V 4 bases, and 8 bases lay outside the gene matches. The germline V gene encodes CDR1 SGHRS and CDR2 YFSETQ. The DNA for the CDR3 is TGCGCCAGCAGCCTCGGGACAGGGGCTTATTACGAGCAGTACTTC. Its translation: CASSLGTGAYYEQYF.

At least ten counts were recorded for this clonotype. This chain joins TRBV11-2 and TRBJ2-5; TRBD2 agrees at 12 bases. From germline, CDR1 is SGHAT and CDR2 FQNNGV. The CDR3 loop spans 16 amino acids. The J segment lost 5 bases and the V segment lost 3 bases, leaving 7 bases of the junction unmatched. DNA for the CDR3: TGTGCCAGCAGCTTTCCTAGCGGGAGGGCCGAGGAGACCCAGTACTTC. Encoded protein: CASSFPSGRAEETQYF.

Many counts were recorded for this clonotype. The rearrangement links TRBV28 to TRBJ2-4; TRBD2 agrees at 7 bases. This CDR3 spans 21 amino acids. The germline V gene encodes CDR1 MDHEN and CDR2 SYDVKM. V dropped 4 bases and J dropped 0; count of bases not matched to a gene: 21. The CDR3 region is CASSSPRREPSGDRAKNIQYF. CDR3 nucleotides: TGTGCCAGCAGTTCCCCCCGCCGGGAACCCAGCGGGGATAGAGCCAAAAACATTCAGTACTTC.

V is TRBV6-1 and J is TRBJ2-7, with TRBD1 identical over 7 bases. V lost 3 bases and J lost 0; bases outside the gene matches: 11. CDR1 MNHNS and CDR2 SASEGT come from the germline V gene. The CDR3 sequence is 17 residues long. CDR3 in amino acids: CASSEGWTGLGSYEQYF. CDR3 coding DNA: TGTGCCAGCAGTGAGGGGTGGACAGGCTTGGGCTCCTACGAGCAGTACTTC.

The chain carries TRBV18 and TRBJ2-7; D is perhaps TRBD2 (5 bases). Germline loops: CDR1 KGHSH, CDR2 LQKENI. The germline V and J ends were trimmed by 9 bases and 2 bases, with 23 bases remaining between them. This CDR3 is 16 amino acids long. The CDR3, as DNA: TGTGCCAGTCCACCCTCCGGGGTGAGCTCAGCCTACGAGCAGTACTTC. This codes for CASPPSGVSSAYEQYF.

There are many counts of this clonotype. Here the CDR3 DNA reads TGTGCCAGCAGTTCCTCGTGGCAGGGGGCTCAAAATTCCTACGATACGCAGTATTTT. Protein product: CASSSSWQGAQNSYDTQYF. This chain uses TRBV28 with TRBJ2-3; 8 nucleotides line up with TRBD1. Germline CDR1 and CDR2: MDHEN and SYDVKM. V shed 4 bases and J 6 bases; nucleotides not matched to a gene: 21. The CDR3 has 19 residues.

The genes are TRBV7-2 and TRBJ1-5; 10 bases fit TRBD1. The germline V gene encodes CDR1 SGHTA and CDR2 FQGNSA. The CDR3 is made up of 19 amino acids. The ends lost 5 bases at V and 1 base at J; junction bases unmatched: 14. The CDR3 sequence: CASSTPQGGQGLSNQPQHF. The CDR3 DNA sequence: TGTGCCAGCAGCACGCCGCAGGGGGGACAGGGGTTAAGCAATCAGCCCCAGCATTTT.

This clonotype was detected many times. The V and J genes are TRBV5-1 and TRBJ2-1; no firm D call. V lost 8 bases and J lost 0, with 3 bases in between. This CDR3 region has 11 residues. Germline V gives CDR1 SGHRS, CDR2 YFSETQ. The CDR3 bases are TGCGCCAGTACCTCCTACAATGAGCAGTTCTTC. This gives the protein CASTSYNEQFF.

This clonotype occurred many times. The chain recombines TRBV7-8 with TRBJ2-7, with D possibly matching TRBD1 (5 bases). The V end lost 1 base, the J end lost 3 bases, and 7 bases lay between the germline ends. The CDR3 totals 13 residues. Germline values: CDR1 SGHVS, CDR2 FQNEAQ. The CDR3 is CASSLGQNYEQYF. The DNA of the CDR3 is TGTGCCAGCAGCTTAGGACAGAACTACGAGCAGTACTTC.

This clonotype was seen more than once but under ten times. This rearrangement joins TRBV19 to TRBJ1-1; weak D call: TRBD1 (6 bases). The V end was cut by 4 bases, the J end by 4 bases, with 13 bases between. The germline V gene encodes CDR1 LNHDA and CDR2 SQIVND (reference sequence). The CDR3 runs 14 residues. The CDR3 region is CASSKGGAVTEAFF. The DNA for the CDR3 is TGTGCCAGTAGTAAGGGGGGGGCGGTCACTGAAGCTTTCTTT.

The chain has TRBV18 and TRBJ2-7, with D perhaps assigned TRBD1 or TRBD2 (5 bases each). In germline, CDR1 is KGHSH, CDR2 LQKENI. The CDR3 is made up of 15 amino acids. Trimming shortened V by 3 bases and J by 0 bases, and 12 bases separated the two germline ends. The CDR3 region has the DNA TGTGCCAGCTCACCGGGGACGGCCAGCTCCTACGAGCAGTACTTC. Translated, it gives CASSPGTASSYEQYF.

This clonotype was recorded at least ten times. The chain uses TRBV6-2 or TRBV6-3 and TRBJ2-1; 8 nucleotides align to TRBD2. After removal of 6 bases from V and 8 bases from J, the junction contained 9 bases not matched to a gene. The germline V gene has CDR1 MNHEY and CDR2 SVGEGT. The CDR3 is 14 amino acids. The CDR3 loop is CASREIAGFDEQFF. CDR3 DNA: TGTGCCAGCAGGGAAATAGCGGGGTTTGATGAGCAGTTCTTC.

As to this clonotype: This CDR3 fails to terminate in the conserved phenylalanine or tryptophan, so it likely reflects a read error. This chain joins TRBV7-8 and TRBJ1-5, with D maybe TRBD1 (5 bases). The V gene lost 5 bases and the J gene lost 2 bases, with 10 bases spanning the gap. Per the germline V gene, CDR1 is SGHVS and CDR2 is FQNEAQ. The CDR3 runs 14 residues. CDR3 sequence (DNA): TGTGCCAGCAGCCCCGGGGCAGGCAATCAGCCCCAGCATCTT. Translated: CASSPGAGNQPQHL.

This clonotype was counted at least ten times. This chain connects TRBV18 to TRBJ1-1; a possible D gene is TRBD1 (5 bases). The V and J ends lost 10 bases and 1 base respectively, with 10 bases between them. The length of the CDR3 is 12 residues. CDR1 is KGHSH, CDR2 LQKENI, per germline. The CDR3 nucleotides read TGTGCCACCAGACAGCCGAACACTGAAGCTTTCTTT. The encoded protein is CATRQPNTEAFF.

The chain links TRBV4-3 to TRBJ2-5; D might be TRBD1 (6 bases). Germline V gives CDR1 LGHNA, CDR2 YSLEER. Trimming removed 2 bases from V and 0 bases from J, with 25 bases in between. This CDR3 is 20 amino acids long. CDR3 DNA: TGCGCCAGCAGCCAACCGTCCGAGGGAATAAGAAGGACAGACCAAGAGACCCAGTACTTC. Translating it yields CASSQPSEGIRRTDQETQYF.

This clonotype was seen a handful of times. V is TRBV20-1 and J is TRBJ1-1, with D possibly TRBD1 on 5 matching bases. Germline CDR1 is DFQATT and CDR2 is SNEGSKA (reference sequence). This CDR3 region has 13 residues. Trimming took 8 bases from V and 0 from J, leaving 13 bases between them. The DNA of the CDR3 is TGCAGTACACCCCCGGGGCTGAACACTGAAGCTTTCTTT. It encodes CSTPPGLNTEAFF.